This TCR beta chain was sequenced during a study of identical twins. Template switching added a universal primer site, and cDNA bore unique molecular identifiers. From the 5' RACE reads, TCRdb called clonotypes with MiXCR, one entry per CDR3 protein. The table shows 600,000 to 700,000 distinct CDR3 sequences, with 21% occurring only once. As regards this clonotype: Its antigen remains unidentified.

The germline gives CDR1 DFQATT, CDR2 SNEGSKA (reference sequence). V was pared by 5 bases and J by 0 bases, with 8 bases between. This CDR3 region has 13 residues. Points from the study as a whole: Conclusions rested on cross-sectional statistics rather than following the same donors.

The same data also contributed to another study, on T cells expressing NK-cell markers. That paper notes: Source material for TCR beta repertoires consisted of sorted CD3+CD56+NKG2C+, CD3+CD56+NKG2C- and CD3+CD56-NKG2C+ T cells. Seven donors tested HCMV-seropositive and one tested seronegative among the eight sequenced.

The chain joins TRBV20-1 to TRBJ2-1; no clear D gene. This sequence was found in a woman between 18 and 29 years old in good health. Specimen: PBMCs. DNA for the CDR3: TGCAGTGCTGGGTCCCACTCCTACAATGAGCAGTTCTTC. Its protein product is CSAGSHSYNEQFF.